Below, one T cell receptor beta chain is given with its context. What it binds is unknown. MiXCR, run by TCRdb on the 5' RACE reads, gives a single entry per CDR3 protein. The top ten clones hold roughly 3.2% of a sample with 200,000 to 250,000 distinct CDR3 sequences, roughly a tenth of them seen once. Germline-derived CDR1 and CDR2 are LGHDT and YNNKEL (reference sequence). The V end was cut by 6 bases, the J end by 1 base, with 12 bases between. CDR3 size: 14 residues. These data originate in a study of T-cell memory formation after mild COVID-19. As for the study in general: TCR clusters largely stayed donor specific. Findings and limits, study-wide: Some SARS-CoV-2-responding clones were already detected in memory before infection.

The chain is built from TRBV3-1 and TRBJ1-1; tentative D call: TRBD1 (5 bases). This TCR derives from a man between 18 and 35 years old who had mild COVID-19 (a few samples of this study predate the infection). Cell type and time point are not known. The sequencing input was PBMCs or a T cell subset sorted from them (not recorded which). CDR3 amino acids: CASRKRDGNTEAFF. The CDR3 nucleotides are TGTGCCAGCAGGAAAAGGGACGGGAACACTGAAGCTTTCTTT.